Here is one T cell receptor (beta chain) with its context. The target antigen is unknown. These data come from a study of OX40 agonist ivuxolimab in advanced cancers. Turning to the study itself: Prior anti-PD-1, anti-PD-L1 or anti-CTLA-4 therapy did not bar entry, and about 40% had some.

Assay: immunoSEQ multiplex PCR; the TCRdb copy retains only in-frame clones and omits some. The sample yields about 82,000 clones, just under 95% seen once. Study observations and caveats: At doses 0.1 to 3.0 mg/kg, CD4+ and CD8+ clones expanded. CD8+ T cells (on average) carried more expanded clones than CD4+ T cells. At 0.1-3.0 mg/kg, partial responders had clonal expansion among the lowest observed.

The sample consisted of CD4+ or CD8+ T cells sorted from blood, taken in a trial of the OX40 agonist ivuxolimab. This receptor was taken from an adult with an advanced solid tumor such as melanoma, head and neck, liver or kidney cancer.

In nucleotides, the CDR3 is TGTGCCAGCATGGACAGGGGGTTCTACACTGAAGCTTTCTTT. It is translated as CASMDRGFYTEAFF. J is TRBJ1-1 and V is TRBV27, with 10 bases fitting TRBD1. This CDR3 contains 14 residues. Unmatched junction bases numbered 5, after V lost 7 bases and J lost 3 bases. Germline V gene sequence: CDR1 MNHEY, CDR2 SMNVEV (reference sequence).